This T cell receptor (beta chain) came from a study of cytomegalovirus exposure and HLA in healthy donors. This clone was found a few times. The protocol was immunoSEQ multiplex PCR, while the TCRdb copy is restricted to in-frame clones and leaves out a portion. The sample lists roughly 150,000 clones, approximately 89% occurring once. The CDR3 extends over 16 amino acids. Trimming stripped 2 bases from V and 0 bases from J, with 12 bases between. In germline, CDR1 is SGHTA, CDR2 FQGTGA. This chain links TRBV7-3 with TRBJ2-3; the D gene is possibly TRBD2 (6 bases). This clonotype was sampled from a woman aged 18-29 years in good health and CMV-seropositive. Sequencing input: PBMCs. CDR3 loop: CASSLVSGTSTDTQYF. DNA of the CDR3: TGTGCCAGCAGCTTAGTTAGCGGTACTAGCACAGATACGCAGTATTTT.